The clone carrying this T cell receptor beta chain was seen a handful of times. The data were obtained in a study of blood T cell repertoires in COVID-19. Across the study: Collection of acute and convalescent COVID-19 samples took place in the United States, Italy and Spain.

Original processing notes: For nucleated cells, counts were estimated from reference gene primer amplification. Assay: immunoSEQ multiplex PCR; the TCRdb copy retains only in-frame clones and omits some. The V and J calls and clone size are taken from that table; D and trimming were inferred from the DNA. The sample lists 120,000 or so clones; approximately 81% were seen once. The CDR3 contains 13 residues. The V and J ends lost 7 bases and 1 base, in that order; junction bases with no gene match: 1. Material: peripheral blood. The receptor comes from a man aged 60 to 75 with acute or convalescent COVID-19. V usage is TRBV12-3 or TRBV12-4 and J usage is TRBJ2-3, with 8 positions matching TRBD2. CDR3 loop: CASISGGTDTQYF. In DNA form, the CDR3 reads TGTGCCAGCATTAGCGGGGGCACAGATACGCAGTATTTT.